A single sample gave rise to the 4 T cell receptor beta chains below, sequenced in a study of T cell responses to AZD1222 COVID-19 vaccine. Libraries were prepared by immunoSEQ multiplex PCR; TCRdb keeps only in-frame clonotypes and omits some of them. The table has 150,000 or so clones, around 90% seen once. Sample: peripheral blood, taken on day 0 of AZD1222 vaccination. The origin of the receptors is an adult in good health.

The J gene is TRBJ2-2, the V gene TRBV21-1; the table names TRBD2, a call not compared with the DNA. TRBV21-1 is deemed a pseudogene. The CDR3 totals 15 residues. CDR3 in DNA: TGTGCCAGCAGCGCCCAGAGAGGTGAGGCCGGGGAGCTGTTTTTT. It is translated as CASSAQRGEAGELFF.

This chain joins TRBV6-1 and TRBJ2-7; unclear D gene. The germline gives CDR1 MNHNS, CDR2 SASEGT. The V end lost 2 bases, the J end lost 6 bases, and 5 bases lay between the germline ends. There are 11 residues in the CDR3. The CDR3 here is CASSEQSEQYF. The CDR3 DNA reads as TGTGCCAGCAGTGAACAGTCCGAGCAGTACTTC.

The chain uses TRBV16 and TRBJ1-5; D gene uncertain. Germline V lookup: CDR1 KGHSY, CDR2 FQNENV. The CDR3 runs 13 residues. Between the trimmed V and J ends, which lost 4 bases and 0 bases, there was a span of 4 bases. The CDR3 nucleotides are TGTGCCAGCAGCCCAAATAGCAATCAGCCCCAGCATTTT. This gives the protein CASSPNSNQPQHF.

The rearrangement joins TRBV10-3 to TRBJ1-1; D perhaps matches TRBD1 (6 bases). Germline CDR1 and CDR2: ENHRY and SYGVKD. The V end was cut by 4 bases, the J end by 2 bases, with 17 bases between. The CDR3 has 16 residues. The CDR3 here is CAISAARQGTNTEAFF. CDR3 DNA sequence: TGTGCCATCAGTGCCGCGCGGCAGGGGACCAACACTGAAGCTTTCTTT.